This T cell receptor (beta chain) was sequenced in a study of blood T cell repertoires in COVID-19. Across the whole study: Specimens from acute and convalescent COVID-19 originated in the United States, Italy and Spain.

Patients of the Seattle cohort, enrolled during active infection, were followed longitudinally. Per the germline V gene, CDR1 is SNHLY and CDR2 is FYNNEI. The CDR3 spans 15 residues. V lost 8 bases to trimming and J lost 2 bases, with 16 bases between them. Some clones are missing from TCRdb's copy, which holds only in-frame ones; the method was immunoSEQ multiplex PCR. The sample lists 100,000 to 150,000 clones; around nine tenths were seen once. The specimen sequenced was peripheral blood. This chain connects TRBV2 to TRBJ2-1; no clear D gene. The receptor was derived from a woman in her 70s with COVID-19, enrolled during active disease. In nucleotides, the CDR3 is TGTGCCAGCTCCACCGTACTCCCGGCCTACAATGAGCAGTTCTTC. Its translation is CASSTVLPAYNEQFF.